These 28 T cell receptor beta chains originate from one sample sequenced in a study of shared clonotypes between healthy human individuals (dated by TCRdb to about 2020). Library creation used the immunoSEQ multiplex PCR assay. This immuneACCESS table, as held by TCRdb, lists in-frame sequences with V and J called but not all clones. Of the missing ones, under half trace to an unresolved V gene in checked studies; the others have no known cause. The sample includes about 1.1 million clones, with approximately 75% observed a single time. The ten largest account for more than 0.85% of the sample. Sequencing was done on a sample of memory CD4+ T cells from PBMCs. What this sample's cell subset or site label stands for: CD45RA-negative fraction. Source of these receptors: a man aged 18-30 years in good health. Some clones in this sample may be carry-over from other donors' samples.

This clone was seen a single time. The J gene is TRBJ1-2, the V gene TRBV5-1; TRBD1 might be the D (5 bases). The ends were cut back, 4 bases at V and 5 bases at J, with 9 bases in the middle. There are 12 residues in the CDR3. Germline values: CDR1 SGHRS, CDR2 YFSETQ. The CDR3 sequence is CASSADSYGYTF. In DNA, the CDR3 is TGCGCCAGCAGCGCCGACAGTTATGGCTACACCTTC.

The V call is TRBV7-9, the J call TRBJ2-7, with TRBD2 identical over 9 bases. The CDR3 is 15 amino acids. Trimming cost V 5 bases and J 4 bases; bases outside gene matches: 9. In germline, CDR1 is SEHNR, CDR2 FQNEAQ (reference sequence). CDR3 loop: CASSLGAGGKYEQYF. The CDR3 DNA reads TGTGCCAGCAGCCTGGGGGCGGGAGGGAAGTACGAGCAGTACTTC.

V gene TRBV9 combines with J gene TRBJ2-3, with D unresolved. Trimming left V 4 bases short and J 2 bases short, with 17 bases between. The CDR3 length is 16 residues. The germline V gene has CDR1 SGDLS and CDR2 YYNGEE. CDR3 DNA: TGTGCCAGCAGCCCTATGAGCCAGCCAGCCACAGATACGCAGTATTTT. Protein sequence: CASSPMSQPATDTQYF.

This clone was detected a few times. The rearrangement links TRBV19 to TRBJ2-2, with TRBD1 matching 7 bases. Trimming at V came to 3 bases and at J to 0 bases, leaving 1 base not matched to a gene. CDR3 size: 15 residues. Germline V gene data show CDR1 as LNHDA and CDR2 as SQIVND (reference sequence). CDR3 nucleotides: TGTGCCAGTAGTATCGACAGGGCGAACACCGGGGAGCTGTTTTTT. Translated: CASSIDRANTGELFF. Based on the CDR3 plus reference TRBV19 and TRBJ2-2, the full variable domain is DGGITQSPKYLFRKEGQNVTLSCEQNLNHDAMYWYRQDPGQGLRLIYYSQIVNDFQKGDIAEGYSVSREKKESFPLTVTSAQKNPTAFYLCASSIDRANTGELFFGEGSRLTVL.

The chain combines TRBV2 with TRBJ2-1, with 15 bases that match TRBD2. Germline V gene lookup returns CDR1 SNHLY and CDR2 FYNNEI. Losses at the gene ends were 6 bases for V and 9 bases for J; bases not matched to a gene: 9. The CDR3 extends over 16 amino acids. This CDR3 is CASSSGLAGGNGEQFF. In DNA, the CDR3 is TGTGCCAGCAGCTCGGGACTAGCGGGAGGAAACGGTGAGCAGTTCTTC.

The J gene is TRBJ1-4, the V gene TRBV9, with TRBD1 identical over 8 bases. Germline V gene lookup returns CDR1 SGDLS and CDR2 YYNGEE. The CDR3 has 16 residues. Trimming at V came to 4 bases and at J to 0 bases, leaving 5 bases not matched to a gene. CDR3 sequence: CASSTRTGPTNEKLFF. The CDR3 bases are TGTGCCAGCAGCACCCGGACAGGGCCAACTAATGAAAAACTGTTTTTT.

This clone was counted at least ten times. Here the CDR3 reads CASSMTSGSSYEQYF. CDR3 nucleotide sequence: TGTGCCAGTAGTATGACTAGCGGGTCCTCCTACGAGCAGTACTTC. The V and J genes are TRBV19 and TRBJ2-7; 10 bases agree with TRBD2. Germline loops: CDR1 LNHDA, CDR2 SQIVND (reference sequence). CDR3 length: 15 residues. Unmatched junction bases numbered 2, after V lost 3 bases and J lost 0 bases.

This chain connects TRBV7-3 to TRBJ2-1; TRBD1 aligns across 8 bases. With V trimmed by 1 base and J by 3 bases, 2 bases remained unmatched. The germline V gene encodes CDR1 SGHTA and CDR2 FQGTGA. CDR3 size: 15 residues. The DNA of the CDR3 is TGTGCCAGCAGCTTAAAGGGACAGGTCTACAATGAGCAGTTCTTC. This codes for CASSLKGQVYNEQFF.

The rearrangement uses TRBV28 and TRBJ2-7; 7 bases are a match to TRBD2. CDR1 MDHEN and CDR2 SYDVKM come from the germline V gene. CDR3 length: 15 residues. V shed 5 bases and J 5 bases; nucleotides not matched to a gene: 12. CDR3 in DNA: TGTGCCAGCAGTCCCGCTAGCGGAGCGCTCCACGAGCAGTACTTC. Translation: CASSPASGALHEQYF.

The genes are TRBV2 and TRBJ2-5; D not resolved. V lost 4 bases to trimming and J lost 1 base, with 4 bases between them. The CDR3 consists of 12 residues. The germline CDR1 and CDR2 sequences are SNHLY and FYNNEI. The CDR3 DNA sequence: TGTGCCAGCAGTGGGACCCAAGAGACCCAGTACTTC. Translated: CASSGTQETQYF.

This clone was detected only a few times. The CDR3 protein is CASSPPGLTDTQYF. The CDR3 DNA reads as TGTGCCAGCAGCCCTCCCGGACTAACAGATACGCAGTATTTT. The J gene is TRBJ2-3, the V gene TRBV5-4; D may be TRBD2 (6 bases). The V end lost 4 bases, the J end lost 3 bases, and 12 bases lay between the germline ends. The CDR3 length is 14 residues. CDR1 SGHNT and CDR2 YYREEE come from the germline V gene (reference sequence).

The CDR3 sequence: CSATIEAGYTF. CDR3 coding DNA: TGCAGTGCGACCATCGAGGCTGGCTACACCTTC. The chain joins TRBV20-1 to TRBJ1-2; D unclear. The CDR3 sequence is 11 residues long. Germline V gives CDR1 DFQATT, CDR2 SNEGSKA (reference sequence). V was pared by 6 bases and J by 7 bases, with 12 bases between.

This chain joins TRBV7-2 and TRBJ2-3; possibly TRBD2 for D (5 bases). The V gene's germline CDR1 is SGHTA and CDR2 FQGNSA. V lost 3 bases and J 0 bases, leaving 10 bases between the germline ends. This CDR3 spans 15 amino acids. In nucleotides, the CDR3 is TGTGCCAGCAGCTTGGTACGGGAAAGCACAGATACGCAGTATTTT. Its protein is CASSLVRESTDTQYF. Full variable domain (outside the CDR3, taken from reference TRBV7-2 and TRBJ2-3): GAGVSQSPSNKVTEKGKDVELRCDPISGHTALYWYRQSLGQGLEFLIYFQGNSAPDKSGLPSDRFSAERTGGSVSTLTIQRTQQEDSAVYLCASSLVRESTDTQYFGPGTRLTVL.

In its sample, this clone was seen a few times. This chain uses TRBV2 with TRBJ1-2, with D hard to call. Germline V gene sequence: CDR1 SNHLY, CDR2 FYNNEI. The CDR3 has 11 residues. V gave up 4 bases and J gave up 8 bases, with 8 bases separating them. The CDR3 DNA reads as TGTGCCAGCAGTGCTTCTGGGGGCTACACCTTC. It specifies CASSASGGYTF.

This clone was recorded a few times. This chain links TRBV2 with TRBJ2-7; TRBD2 might be the D (7 bases). V was clipped by 5 bases and J by 5 bases, with 16 bases between them. The CDR3 extends over 14 amino acids. Germline V CDR1 and CDR2: SNHLY, FYNNEI. The CDR3 nucleotides are TGTGCCAGCAGTTTCCGTGGGGGGGGCGACGAGCAGTACTTC. As protein: CASSFRGGGDEQYF.

This clone was observed a single time. The genes are TRBV28 and TRBJ1-5; 9 nucleotides match TRBD1. The germline V gene encodes CDR1 MDHEN and CDR2 SYDVKM. CDR3 length equals 16 residues. Trimming cost V 3 bases and J 6 bases; bases outside gene matches: 9. The CDR3 DNA is TGTGCCAGCAGTTTGACAGGGGGTCCCCTTGCTCAGCCCCAGCATTTT. Its protein product is CASSLTGGPLAQPQHF. Supplemented by reference TRBV28 and TRBJ1-5, the full variable domain reads DVKVTQSSRYLVKRTGEKVFLECVQDMDHENMFWYRQDPGLGLRLIYFSYDVKMKEKGDIPEGYSVSREKKERFSLILESASTNQTSMYLCASSLTGGPLAQPQHFGDGTRLSIL.

This chain connects TRBV28 to TRBJ1-5, with D hard to call. V lost 0 bases, J lost 7 bases, and 16 bases lay in between. Germline V lookup: CDR1 MDHEN, CDR2 SYDVKM. The CDR3 is 16 residues long. CDR3 in amino acids: CASSLWRLTGGQPQHF. The CDR3 bases are TGTGCCAGCAGTTTATGGAGGCTTACCGGCGGGCAGCCCCAGCATTTT.

The chain links TRBV5-6 to TRBJ1-3, with D perhaps matching TRBD1 (5 bases). The V end lost 2 bases, the J end lost 4 bases, and 13 bases lay between the germline ends. The CDR3 consists of 15 residues. CDR1 SGHDT and CDR2 YYEEEE come from the germline V gene. The CDR3 loop reads CASSFLRASGNTIYF. DNA for the CDR3: TGTGCCAGCAGCTTCCTCAGGGCGTCGGGAAACACCATATATTTT.

This clone was observed a single time. The rearrangement joins TRBV7-9 to TRBJ1-2; D possibly corresponds to TRBD1 (6 bases). CDR3 length: 13 residues. The ends were cut back, 6 bases at V and 4 bases at J, with 12 bases in the middle. Germline V lookup: CDR1 SEHNR, CDR2 FQNEAQ (reference sequence). CDR3 residues: CASSPRGSYGYTF. In nucleotides, the CDR3 is TGTGCCAGCAGTCCCAGGGGATCCTATGGCTACACCTTC.

This chain uses TRBV5-6 with TRBJ2-5, with D tentatively TRBD1 (6 bases). The V end was cut by 4 bases, the J end by 2 bases, with 15 bases between. In germline, CDR1 is SGHDT, CDR2 YYEEEE. The CDR3 is 15 residues long. CDR3 coding DNA: TGTGCCAGCAGCACCGTGGGGCAGGGGCAAGAGACCCAGTACTTC. It encodes CASSTVGQGQETQYF.

The genes are TRBV5-4 and TRBJ1-6, with D unresolved. Deletions cut 4 bases from V and 8 bases from J, with 10 bases between. The length of the CDR3 is 13 residues. CDR1 is SGHNT and CDR2 is YYREEE in the germline V gene (reference sequence). In DNA, the CDR3 is TGTGCCAGCAGCCCAAAGCCCGATTCACCCCTCCACTTT. Translating it yields CASSPKPDSPLHF. Together with reference TRBV5-4 and TRBJ1-6, the CDR3 gives the full variable domain: ETGVTQSPTHLIKTRGQQVTLRCSSQSGHNTVSWYQQALGQGPQFIFQYYREEENGRGNFPPRFSGLQFPNYSSELNVNALELDDSALYLCASSPKPDSPLHFGNGTRLTVT.

With respect to this clone: The junction departs from germline at one end; a sequencing error may be responsible. The genes are TRBV7-2 and TRBJ2-7; 10 bases map to TRBD2. This CDR3 is built from 13 residues. Looked up from germline, CDR1 is SGHTA and CDR2 is FQGNSA. The CDR3 bases are TGTGCCAGCAGCTTAGCGGCAGCGGGAGGGCAACGGTTC. This translates into CASSLAAAGGQRF.

CDR3 loop: CASSRELGETQYF. The CDR3, as DNA: TGTGCCAGCAGCCGAGAACTAGGGGAGACCCAGTACTTC. J is TRBJ2-5 and V is TRBV5-6; D is perhaps TRBD2 (5 bases). The V end was cut by 4 bases, the J end by 5 bases, with 12 bases between. The germline V gene has CDR1 SGHDT and CDR2 YYEEEE. This CDR3 spans 13 amino acids.

Concerning this clone: This may arise from a read error, as a much more abundant clone is one base away. Other DNA sequences within the sample encode an identical CDR3. The genes are TRBV29-1 and TRBJ1-1, with TRBD1 matching 10 bases. Germline V gene data show CDR1 as SQVTM and CDR2 as ANQGSEA. V shed 4 bases, J shed 12 bases, and the junction held 11 bases outside the gene matches. The CDR3 has 13 residues. The CDR3 sequence is CSVGDRDRGKTFF. As DNA, the CDR3 is TGCAGCGTTGGGGACCGGGACAGGGGAAAGACTTTCTTT.

The chain joins TRBV6-1 to TRBJ1-1, with D possibly being TRBD1 (6 bases). Per germline, CDR1 MNHNS and CDR2 SASEGT. V lost 7 bases, J lost 1 base, and 13 bases lay in between. The CDR3 is 14 amino acids. CDR3 region: CASIPGAGNTEAFF. The CDR3 coding sequence is TGTGCCAGCATCCCAGGGGCTGGGAACACTGAAGCTTTCTTT.

This chain uses TRBV18 with TRBJ1-1; 9 bases fit TRBD1. The CDR3 has 17 amino acids. Germline V gene data show CDR1 as KGHSH and CDR2 as LQKENI. V shed 2 bases and J 0 bases; nucleotides not matched to a gene: 7. CDR3 sequence reads: CASSPMTGGYMNTEAFF. DNA for the CDR3: TGTGCCAGCTCACCAATGACAGGGGGTTACATGAACACTGAAGCTTTCTTT. Full variable domain (remainder filled in from reference TRBV18 and TRBJ1-1): NAGVMQNPRHLVRRRGQEARLRCSPMKGHSHVYWYRQLPEEGLKFMVYLQKENIIDESGMPKERFSAEFPKEGPSILRIQQVVRGDSAAYFCASSPMTGGYMNTEAFFGQGTRLTVV.

This sequence joins TRBV7-2 and TRBJ1-2; D unresolved. V lost 5 bases and J lost 0, with 16 bases in between. CDR3 size: 16 residues. The V gene's germline CDR1 is SGHTA and CDR2 FQGNSA. This chain's CDR3 is CASSKEAAKANYGYTF. The DNA for the CDR3 is TGTGCCAGCAGCAAGGAGGCGGCTAAAGCTAACTATGGCTACACCTTC.

In its sample, this clone was seen a few times. This chain links TRBV7-9 with TRBJ1-2, with D uncertain. This CDR3 contains 13 residues. Germline-derived CDR1 and CDR2 are SEHNR and FQNEAQ (reference sequence). Trimming left V 5 bases short and J 0 bases short, with 7 bases between. Written as DNA, the CDR3 is TGTGCCAGCAGCACCAGTGCTAACTATGGCTACACCTTC. Its translation is CASSTSANYGYTF. The variable domain in full, with the rest retrieved from reference TRBV7-9 and TRBJ1-2, is DTGVSQNPRHKITKRGQNVTFRCDPISEHNRLYWYRQTLGQGPEFLTYFQNEAQLEKSRLLSDRFSAERPKGSFSTLEIQRTEQGDSAMYLCASSTSANYGYTFGSGTRLTVV.